Below, 26 T cell receptor beta chains from the same sample are listed, as sequenced in a study of identical twins. TCRdb processed the 5' RACE reads anew with MiXCR; each CDR3 protein has one entry. The sample yields fewer than 650,000 distinct CDR3 sequences, roughly 6.6% seen once. These sequences were also reported in another study, on yellow fever vaccine responses in identical twins.

The sample was PBMCs. All receptors derive from a woman younger than 35 in good health.

CDR3 region: CASSDQGSRYGYTF. CDR3 nucleotides: TGTGCCAGCAGTGACCAGGGCTCACGCTATGGCTACACCTTC. The chain has TRBV2 and TRBJ1-2; weak D call: TRBD1 (5 bases). The CDR3 covers 14 residues. Germline assignment: CDR1 SNHLY and CDR2 FYNNEI. Trimming cost V 3 bases and J 4 bases, with 12 bases left between them. Full variable domain (outside the CDR3, taken from reference TRBV2 and TRBJ1-2): EPEVTQTPSHQVTQMGQEVILRCVPISNHLYFYWYRQILGQKVEFLVSFYNNEISEKSEIFDDQFSVERPDGSNFTLKIRSTKLEDSAMYFCASSDQGSRYGYTFGSGTRLTVV.

This clonotype has only a few counts. The chain carries TRBV11-1 and TRBJ2-2, with 8 bases lining up with TRBD2. J was trimmed by 0 bases and V by 5 bases; bases with no gene match: 11. The CDR3 length is 18 residues. In germline, CDR1 is SGHAT, CDR2 FQDESV (reference sequence). CDR3 amino acids: CASSTRLAGGPNTGELFF. The DNA of the CDR3 is TGTGCCAGCAGCACCCGACTGGCGGGGGGTCCGAACACCGGGGAGCTGTTTTTT.

This clonotype was recorded many times. This chain connects TRBV5-1 to TRBJ2-1; TRBD2 aligns across 8 bases. The CDR3 has 16 residues. CDR1 is SGHRS, CDR2 YFSETQ, per germline. Losses at the gene ends were 0 bases for V and 3 bases for J; bases not matched to a gene: 5. CDR3 nucleotides: TGCGCCAGCAGCTTGGGTAGTAGCGGGGTCTACAATGAGCAGTTCTTC. Residues: CASSLGSSGVYNEQFF. The variable domain in full, completed from reference TRBV5-1 and TRBJ2-1, reads KAGVTQTPRYLIKTRGQQVTLSCSPISGHRSVSWYQQTPGQGLQFLFEYFSETQRNKGNFPGRFSGRQFSNSRSEMNVSTLELGDSALYLCASSLGSSGVYNEQFFGPGTRLTVL.

The chain recombines TRBV20-1 with TRBJ2-1; TRBD1 aligns across 10 bases. V lost 0 bases, J lost 9 bases, and 8 bases stayed unmatched. This CDR3 has 15 amino acids. Looked up from germline, CDR1 is DFQATT and CDR2 is SNEGSKA (reference sequence). The CDR3 DNA reads TGCAGTGCTAGAGACCGGGACAGGGGTTTCGGTGAGCAGTTCTTC. This sequence encodes CSARDRDRGFGEQFF.

The chain employs TRBV12-3 or TRBV12-4 and TRBJ2-3, with 9 bases matching TRBD2. J gave up 2 bases and V 2 bases, and 20 bases lay outside the gene matches. This CDR3 has 21 amino acids. The CDR3 spells CASSLHLGGAGGPIFTDTQYF. The CDR3 coding sequence is TGTGCCAGCAGTTTACATTTGGGGGGCGCGGGGGGGCCTATCTTCACAGATACGCAGTATTTT.

The CDR3 nucleotides are TGTGCCAGCAGCCCACGGCCCCTTATGGACAGGGGAGAAGATACGCAGTATTTT. Encoded protein: CASSPRPLMDRGEDTQYF. This chain connects TRBV4-2 to TRBJ2-3; 9 nucleotides line up with TRBD1. The germline gives CDR1 LGHNA, CDR2 YNFKEQ. The CDR3 runs to 18 residues. V trimming: 4 bases; J trimming: 5 bases; junction bases outside the gene matches: 16.

This clonotype was seen a handful of times. The rearrangement links TRBV6-5 to TRBJ2-2, with D perhaps TRBD1 (5 bases). CDR1 and CDR2 (germline): MNHEY, SVGAGI. The CDR3 has 15 amino acids. V shed 2 bases and J shed 0 bases, with 7 bases lying between them. CDR3 in amino acids: CASSYQGSNTGELFF. CDR3 in DNA: TGTGCCAGCAGTTACCAGGGTTCGAACACCGGGGAGCTGTTTTTT.

Many counts were recorded for this clonotype. The chain is built from TRBV5-5 and TRBJ1-5, with a tentative D call TRBD1 (6 bases). Trimming left V 4 bases short and J 3 bases short, with 17 bases between. The germline CDR1 and CDR2 sequences are SGHKS and YYEKEE (reference sequence). There are 16 residues in the CDR3. The CDR3 loop reads CASSPGTPISNQPQHF. As DNA, the CDR3 is TGTGCCAGCAGCCCCGGGACACCTATTTCCAATCAGCCCCAGCATTTT. Combining the CDR3 with reference TRBV5-5 and TRBJ1-5 gives the whole variable domain DAGVTQSPTHLIKTRGQQVTLRCSPISGHKSVSWYQQVLGQGPQFIFQYYEKEERGRGNFPDRFSARQFPNYSSELNVNALLLGDSALYLCASSPGTPISNQPQHFGDGTRLSIL.

This clonotype turned up a few times. The V gene is TRBV6-5, the J gene TRBJ2-7; D unclear. The CDR3 has 14 amino acids. The germline V gene encodes CDR1 MNHEY and CDR2 SVGAGI. Trimming left V 4 bases short and J 3 bases short, with 13 bases between. The CDR3, as DNA: TGTGCCAGCAGTTTTGTGTTTGGGGACTACGAGCAGTACTTC. This sequence encodes CASSFVFGDYEQYF.

This clonotype occurred a few times. The chain uses TRBV5-1 and TRBJ2-5; TRBD1 matches 7 bases. Germline CDR1 and CDR2: SGHRS and YFSETQ. This CDR3 region has 15 residues. V gave up 0 bases and J gave up 2 bases; unmatched junction bases: 4. In DNA form, the CDR3 reads TGCGCCAGCAGCTTGGAATACAGGGGACAAGAGACCCAGTACTTC. It codes for CASSLEYRGQETQYF.

This clonotype has at least ten counts. The V and J genes are TRBV3-1 and TRBJ2-1; weak D call: TRBD1 (5 bases). Germline CDR1 LGHDT, CDR2 YNNKEL (reference sequence). Trimming removed 2 bases from V and 7 bases from J, with 9 bases in between. The CDR3 consists of 13 residues. CDR3 nucleotide sequence: TGTGCCAGCAGCCAAACCAGGGTTAATGAGCAGTTCTTC. Protein product: CASSQTRVNEQFF.

This clonotype came up a few times. The CDR3, as DNA: TGTGCCAGCAGTGAACAGTCGCTAGCGGGAGGGCTCGAGCAGTACTTC. It encodes CASSEQSLAGGLEQYF. The chain is built from TRBV2 and TRBJ2-7; 12 nucleotides align to TRBD2. The CDR3 covers 16 residues. Unmatched junction bases numbered 8, after V lost 2 bases and J lost 6 bases. Germline V gene sequence: CDR1 SNHLY, CDR2 FYNNEI.

The chain carries TRBV5-1 and TRBJ2-2; 10 nucleotides line up with TRBD2. V lost 4 bases, J lost 2 bases, and 11 bases stayed unmatched. CDR3 length: 18 residues. Germline lookup yields CDR1 SGHRS and CDR2 YFSETQ. CDR3 coding DNA: TGCGCCAGCAGCCTGGGGTCTAGCGGGAGAGCCAACACCGGGGAGCTGTTTTTT. Protein: CASSLGSSGRANTGELFF.

This clonotype was counted between two and nine times. The V call is TRBV4-1, the J call TRBJ2-1; weak D call: TRBD1 (6 bases). Germline V CDR1 and CDR2: MGHRA, YSYEKL. Deletions cut 4 bases from V and 4 bases from J, with 11 bases between. The CDR3 loop spans 14 amino acids. The CDR3 spells CASSLTGHYNEQFF. The CDR3 DNA is TGCGCCAGCAGCCTGACAGGTCATTACAATGAGCAGTTCTTC.

This clonotype was observed at least ten times. V and J are TRBV28 and TRBJ2-1; 10 bases match TRBD2. The ends lost 6 bases at V and 4 bases at J; junction bases unmatched: 12. The CDR3 extends over 17 amino acids. Germline V CDR1 and CDR2: MDHEN, SYDVKM. For the CDR3, the DNA is TGTGCCAGCAGGAAAGGGGGGGGACTAGCGTCGTACAATGAGCAGTTCTTC. Its protein is CASRKGGGLASYNEQFF.

This clonotype has only a few counts. The rearrangement joins TRBV7-9 to TRBJ2-2; D possibly matches TRBD1 or TRBD2 (5 bases each). Trimming removed 0 bases from V and 4 bases from J, with 15 bases in between. The CDR3 covers 17 residues. Looked up from germline, CDR1 is SEHNR and CDR2 is FQNEAQ (reference sequence). CDR3 nucleotide sequence: TGTGCCAGCAGCTTAGCGCGTATCCGGGACGTCACCGGGGAGCTGTTTTTT. It encodes CASSLARIRDVTGELFF.

This sequence joins TRBV3-1 and TRBJ1-5, with no clear D. The CDR3 contains 16 residues. Germline CDR1 reads LGHDT; CDR2 reads YNNKEL (reference sequence). V was trimmed by 2 bases and J by 7 bases, leaving 18 bases between them. In nucleotides, the CDR3 is TGTGCCAGCAGCCAATCCCGGACTGAGTTCGGGCAGCCCCAGCATTTT. Amino acids: CASSQSRTEFGQPQHF.

V and J are TRBV29-1 and TRBJ2-3, with a weak D call TRBD2 (6 bases). Germline values: CDR1 SQVTM, CDR2 ANQGSEA. Trimming removed 7 bases at V and 5 bases at J, with 13 bases between. CDR3 length: 12 residues. The CDR3 is CSARLVLDTQYF. CDR3 DNA: TGCAGCGCTCGACTAGTTCTAGATACGCAGTATTTT.

This clonotype was seen ten or more times. This rearrangement joins TRBV11-2 to TRBJ2-7, with 11 bases fitting TRBD2. Germline lookup yields CDR1 SGHAT and CDR2 FQNNGV. V shed 5 bases, J shed 2 bases, and the junction held 5 bases outside the gene matches. The CDR3 has 15 amino acids. CDR3 loop: CASSPLAGGPYEQYF. DNA of the CDR3: TGTGCCAGCAGCCCTCTAGCGGGAGGACCCTACGAGCAGTACTTC.

This clonotype has at least ten counts. The chain combines TRBV20-1 with TRBJ2-5, with D unclear. The CDR3 has 12 amino acids. Germline loops: CDR1 DFQATT, CDR2 SNEGSKA (reference sequence). Between the trimmed V and J ends, which lost 5 bases and 5 bases, there was a span of 12 bases. The CDR3 spells CSAPSRWETQYF. The CDR3 DNA reads TGCAGTGCTCCCAGTCGTTGGGAGACCCAGTACTTC.

V gene TRBV11-1 combines with J gene TRBJ2-1, with no clear D. The V gene lost 1 base and the J gene lost 0 bases, with 19 bases spanning the gap. Germline assignment: CDR1 SGHAT and CDR2 FQDESV (reference sequence). The CDR3 totals 19 residues. CDR3 loop: CASSLGSDSPMSSYNEQFF. In DNA, the CDR3 is TGTGCCAGCAGCTTAGGGTCGGATTCCCCCATGAGCTCCTACAATGAGCAGTTCTTC.

This clonotype was seen a handful of times. The gene calls are TRBV20-1 and TRBJ2-2; D assignment may be TRBD1 or TRBD2 (6 bases each). Germline V gives CDR1 DFQATT, CDR2 SNEGSKA (reference sequence). V was pared by 6 bases and J by 3 bases, with 14 bases between. This CDR3 has 14 amino acids. The CDR3 here is CSARGGFDTGELFF. As DNA, the CDR3 is TGCAGTGCACGAGGGGGGTTCGACACCGGGGAGCTGTTTTTT.

This clonotype appeared many times. The J gene is TRBJ1-5, the V gene TRBV20-1; D gene unclear. Germline values: CDR1 DFQATT, CDR2 SNEGSKA (reference sequence). The CDR3 runs 13 residues. V lost 1 base, J lost 4 bases, and 8 bases lay in between. The CDR3 sequence is CSARGNPNQPQHF. CDR3 bases: TGCAGTGCTAGAGGGAACCCTAATCAGCCCCAGCATTTT.

CDR3: CSASPYSVSGGGRRPVVEETQYF. The DNA of the CDR3 is TGCAGTGCTAGTCCTTATTCCGTATCCGGTGGCGGGAGGCGCCCGGTCGTTGAAGAGACCCAGTACTTC. The chain combines TRBV20-1 with TRBJ2-5; 8 bases are shared with TRBD2. Germline CDR1 and CDR2: DFQATT and SNEGSKA (reference sequence). Trimming at V came to 3 bases and at J to 3 bases, leaving 33 bases not matched to a gene. The CDR3 is 23 residues long.

There are many counts of this clonotype. The chain recombines TRBV2 with TRBJ1-2; the D gene is possibly TRBD1 (6 bases). The CDR3 runs to 14 residues. CDR1 and CDR2 from the germline V gene are SNHLY and FYNNEI. V lost 7 bases, J lost 7 bases, and 19 bases lay in between. CDR3 region: CASTGDIAGGGYTF. DNA for the CDR3: TGTGCCAGCACTGGGGACATCGCTGGTGGTGGCTACACCTTC.

The rearrangement joins TRBV29-1 to TRBJ2-3; TRBD2 aligns across 9 bases. Trimming at V came to 2 bases and at J to 1 base, leaving 4 bases not matched to a gene. CDR1 SQVTM and CDR2 ANQGSEA come from the germline V gene. The CDR3 contains 15 residues. CDR3 bases: TGCAGCGTTGAAAGGTTAGCGGGAGGCACAGATACGCAGTATTTT. It yields the protein CSVERLAGGTDTQYF.